Detailed here is one TCR beta chain. These data are taken from a study of blood T cell repertoires in COVID-19. Germline CDR1 is SGHVS and CDR2 is FQNEAQ. The CDR3 contains 12 residues. V was pared by 10 bases and J by 6 bases, with 16 bases between. Generated by immunoSEQ multiplex PCR, the TCRdb table keeps only in-frame clones and is missing some. The table has nearly 55,000 clones, about 82% seen once. The source material was peripheral blood. The V and J genes are TRBV7-8 and TRBJ2-7; the D gene is possibly TRBD2 (5 bases). This receptor was obtained from a man in his 70s with active COVID-19. DNA of the CDR3: TGTGCCACCTCTGAGGGCCCTACCGAGCAGTACTTC. As protein: CATSEGPTEQYF.